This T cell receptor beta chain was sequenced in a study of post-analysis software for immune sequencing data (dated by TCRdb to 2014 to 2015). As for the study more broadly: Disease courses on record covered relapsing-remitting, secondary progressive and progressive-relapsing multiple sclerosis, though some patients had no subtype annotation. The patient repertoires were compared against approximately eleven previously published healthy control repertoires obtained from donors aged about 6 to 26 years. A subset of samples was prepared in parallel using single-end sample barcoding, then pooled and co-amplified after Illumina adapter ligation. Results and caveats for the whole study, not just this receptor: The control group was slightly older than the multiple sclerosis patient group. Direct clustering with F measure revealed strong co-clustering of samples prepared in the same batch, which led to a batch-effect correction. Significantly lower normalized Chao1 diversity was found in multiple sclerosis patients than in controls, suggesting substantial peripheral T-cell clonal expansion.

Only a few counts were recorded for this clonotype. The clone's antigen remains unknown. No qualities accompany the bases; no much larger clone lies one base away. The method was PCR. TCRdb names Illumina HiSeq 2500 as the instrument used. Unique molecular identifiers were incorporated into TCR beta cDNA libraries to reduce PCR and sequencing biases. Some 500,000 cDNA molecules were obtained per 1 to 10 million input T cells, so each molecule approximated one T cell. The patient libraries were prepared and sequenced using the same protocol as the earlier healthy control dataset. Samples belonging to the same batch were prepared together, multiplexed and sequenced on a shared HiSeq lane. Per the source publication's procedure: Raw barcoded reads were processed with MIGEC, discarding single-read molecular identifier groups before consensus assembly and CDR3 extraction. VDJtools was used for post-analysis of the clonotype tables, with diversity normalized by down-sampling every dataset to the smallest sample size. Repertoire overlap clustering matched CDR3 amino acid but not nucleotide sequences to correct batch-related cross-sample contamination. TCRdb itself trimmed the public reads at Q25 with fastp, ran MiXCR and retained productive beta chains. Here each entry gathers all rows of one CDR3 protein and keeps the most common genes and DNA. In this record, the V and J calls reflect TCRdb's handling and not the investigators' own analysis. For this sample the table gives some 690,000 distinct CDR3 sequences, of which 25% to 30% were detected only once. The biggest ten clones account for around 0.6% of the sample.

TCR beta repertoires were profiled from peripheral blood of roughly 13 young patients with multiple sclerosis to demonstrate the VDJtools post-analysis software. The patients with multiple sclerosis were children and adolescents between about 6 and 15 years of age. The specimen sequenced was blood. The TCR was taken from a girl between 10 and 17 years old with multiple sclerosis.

The nucleotides read TGTGCCAGCAGCCCCCTTAGCACAGATACGCAGTATTTT. Translated, it reads CASSPLSTDTQYF. The chain links TRBV7-9 with TRBJ2-3, with no D gene named confidently. Via the germline V gene (reference sequence), CDR1 is SEHNR and CDR2 FQNEAQ. Trimming removed 5 bases from V and 0 bases from J, leaving 6 bases between the germline ends. Counted from cysteine to phenylalanine, this CDR3 has 13 amino acids. The only DNA kept is the CDR3, 39 bases in frame from the first base.